Following are 20 T cell receptor beta chains from one sample sequenced in a study of blood T cell repertoires in COVID-19. This table comes from immunoSEQ multiplex PCR, and its TCRdb copy is limited to in-frame clones, with some not included. The data hold almost 65,000 clones, with more than 75% observed a single time. Sequencing used PBMCs or T cells enriched from blood (not recorded which). These receptors all come from a woman in her forties who had recovered from COVID-19.

This chain connects TRBV29-1 to TRBJ2-3; the match to TRBD1 covers 12 bases. V was clipped by 6 bases and J by 1 base; unmatched bases: 14. Germline loops: CDR1 SQVTM, CDR2 ANQGSEA. The CDR3 is 18 amino acids. In nucleotides, the CDR3 is TGCAGCGTCAATACCGGGACAGGGGGCGCTGGGGGCACAGATACGCAGTATTTT. It encodes CSVNTGTGGAGGTDTQYF.

This chain connects TRBV4-2 to TRBJ2-5; D is unclear. Trimming took off 0 bases at V and 1 base at J, with 9 bases between the two ends. The germline gives CDR1 LGHNA, CDR2 YNFKEQ. There are 15 residues in the CDR3. CDR3 region: CASSQDPGSQETQYF. CDR3 DNA: TGTGCCAGCAGCCAAGATCCCGGGTCCCAAGAGACCCAGTACTTC.

The chain carries TRBV5-6 and TRBJ2-1, with D tentatively TRBD1 (6 bases). The CDR3 extends over 14 amino acids. Trimming pared 1 base from V and 3 bases from J, leaving 8 bases between. In germline, CDR1 is SGHDT, CDR2 YYEEEE. In DNA form, the CDR3 reads TGTGCCAGCAGCTTGCCGGACAGCTACAATGAGCAGTTCTTC. This sequence encodes CASSLPDSYNEQFF.

This rearrangement joins TRBV2 to TRBJ1-5; D uncertain. Germline V gene sequence: CDR1 SNHLY, CDR2 FYNNEI. V was pared by 3 bases and J by 4 bases, with 10 bases between. CDR3 size: 14 residues. In DNA form, the CDR3 reads TGTGCCAGCAGTGACCCAACGGGGAATCAGCCCCAGCATTTT. It is translated as CASSDPTGNQPQHF.

In this sample, this clone turned up a few times. The chain joins TRBV7-8 to TRBJ2-7; a weak D match, TRBD1 (6 bases). From germline, CDR1 is SGHVS and CDR2 FQNEAQ. Between the trimmed V and J ends, which lost 1 base and 5 bases, there was a span of 12 bases. CDR3 length: 14 amino acids. The CDR3 bases are TGTGCCAGCAGCTTAGGTACAGGGTCCAACGAGCAGTACTTC. Its protein is CASSLGTGSNEQYF.

V gene TRBV7-9 combines with J gene TRBJ2-7; TRBD2 matches 7 bases. J was trimmed by 0 bases and V by 5 bases; bases with no gene match: 10. CDR3 length: 16 residues. The germline V gene encodes CDR1 SEHNR and CDR2 FQNEAQ (reference sequence). This chain's CDR3 is CASSPGGSLTSYEQYF. The CDR3 region has the DNA TGTGCCAGCAGCCCCGGGGGGAGTCTTACCTCCTACGAGCAGTACTTC. Full variable domain (rest looked up from reference TRBV7-9 and TRBJ2-7): DTGVSQNPRHKITKRGQNVTFRCDPISEHNRLYWYRQTLGQGPEFLTYFQNEAQLEKSRLLSDRFSAERPKGSFSTLEIQRTEQGDSAMYLCASSPGGSLTSYEQYFGPGTRLTVT.

This chain uses TRBV10-1 with TRBJ2-7; 7 bases are shared with TRBD1. V lost 3 bases, J lost 1 base, and 6 bases stayed unmatched. CDR1 is WNHNN and CDR2 is SYGVQD in the germline V gene (reference sequence). The CDR3 runs 15 residues. CDR3 bases: TGCGCCAGCAGTGAAACAGGGGCTAGATCCTACGAGCAGTACTTC. Its protein is CASSETGARSYEQYF.

The chain employs TRBV2 and TRBJ2-1, with 9 nucleotides matching TRBD2. This CDR3 has 17 amino acids. The J segment lost 1 base and the V segment lost 1 base, leaving 5 bases of the junction unmatched. Germline lookup yields CDR1 SNHLY and CDR2 FYNNEI. The chain's CDR3 is CASSEVPSGDSYNEQFF. In DNA, the CDR3 is TGTGCCAGCAGTGAAGTTCCTAGCGGGGATTCCTACAATGAGCAGTTCTTC. Drawing the rest from reference TRBV2 and TRBJ2-1, the complete variable domain is EPEVTQTPSHQVTQMGQEVILRCVPISNHLYFYWYRQILGQKVEFLVSFYNNEISEKSEIFDDQFSVERPDGSNFTLKIRSTKLEDSAMYFCASSEVPSGDSYNEQFFGPGTRLTVL.

The chain has TRBV6-6 and TRBJ1-4; 11 bases match TRBD1. The ends lost 5 bases at V and 8 bases at J; junction bases unmatched: 10. The CDR3 is 16 residues long. Germline values: CDR1 MNHNY, CDR2 SVGAGI (reference sequence). The CDR3 sequence: CASSIPPGTGGEKLFF. The DNA for the CDR3 is TGTGCCAGCAGTATACCCCCCGGGACAGGGGGAGAAAAACTGTTTTTT.

DNA of the CDR3: TGTGCCAGCAGCCAGAGGGGGGGCATTGGGGCCAACGTCCTGACTTTC. Its protein product is CASSQRGGIGANVLTF. The V gene is TRBV9, the J gene TRBJ2-6; D may be TRBD2 (7 bases). This CDR3 contains 16 residues. Trimming removed 4 bases at V and 3 bases at J, with 14 bases between. The germline gives CDR1 SGDLS, CDR2 YYNGEE. The complete variable domain, with remaining parts taken from reference TRBV9 and TRBJ2-6, reads DSGVTQTPKHLITATGQRVTLRCSPRSGDLSVYWYQQSLDQGLQFLIQYYNGEERAKGNILERFSAQQFPDLHSELNLSSLELGDSALYFCASSQRGGIGANVLTFGAGSRLTVL.

The rearrangement links TRBV19 to TRBJ1-6; TRBD1 matches at 10 bases. V lost 6 bases to trimming and J lost 8 bases; unmatched junction nucleotides: 4. The CDR3 length is 14 residues. In germline, CDR1 is LNHDA, CDR2 SQIVND (reference sequence). The CDR3, as DNA: TGTGCCAGTAGCGCGACAGGGGGCGATTCACCCCTCCACTTT. Protein product: CASSATGGDSPLHF.

The CDR3 region is CSASSREVGTDTQYF. The CDR3 nucleotides are TGCAGTGCTAGTTCCAGGGAGGTGGGCACAGATACGCAGTATTTT. This chain connects TRBV20-1 to TRBJ2-3; weak D call: TRBD2 (6 bases). V lost 3 bases, J lost 1 base, and 14 bases lay in between. This CDR3 contains 15 residues. Germline lookup yields CDR1 DFQATT and CDR2 SNEGSKA (reference sequence).

The V and J genes are TRBV6-6 and TRBJ1-4; 7 bases agree with TRBD1. The CDR3 contains 16 residues. Germline CDR1 reads MNHNY; CDR2 reads SVGAGI (reference sequence). V was clipped by 2 bases and J by 7 bases; unmatched bases: 10. CDR3 sequence reads: CASSYPQGMNTEKLFF. In DNA form, the CDR3 reads TGTGCCAGCAGTTACCCACAGGGGATGAATACTGAAAAACTGTTTTTT.

V usage is TRBV5-1 and J usage is TRBJ1-6; D not resolved. Germline CDR1 SGHRS, CDR2 YFSETQ. This CDR3 spans 16 amino acids. Trimming pared 0 bases from V and 8 bases from J, leaving 15 bases between. The CDR3 DNA reads TGCGCCAGCAGCTTGGAACCCGGGAATACGTATTCACCCCTCCACTTT. Translated, it gives CASSLEPGNTYSPLHF.

This chain joins TRBV2 and TRBJ1-1; D might be TRBD1 (6 bases). The CDR3 is 13 residues long. The V gene lost 5 bases and the J gene lost 5 bases, with 12 bases spanning the gap. Germline V gene lookup returns CDR1 SNHLY and CDR2 FYNNEI. In nucleotides, the CDR3 is TGTGCCAGCAGTTCTGGGAGGGGGACTGAAGCTTTCTTT. Residues: CASSSGRGTEAFF.

The chain employs TRBV14 and TRBJ1-2, with 9 nucleotides matching TRBD1. CDR1 is SGHDN and CDR2 is FVKESK in the germline V gene. The CDR3 runs 14 residues. V was clipped by 4 bases and J by 8 bases; unmatched bases: 8. Here the CDR3 reads CASSPTGGGSGYTF. In nucleotides, the CDR3 is TGTGCCAGCAGCCCGACAGGGGGAGGGAGCGGCTACACCTTC.

V and J are TRBV6-5 and TRBJ2-5; the match to TRBD1 covers 8 bases. Germline V CDR1 and CDR2: MNHEY, SVGAGI. Trimming at V came to 5 bases and at J to 1 base, leaving 6 bases not matched to a gene. The CDR3 consists of 15 residues. The CDR3 loop reads CASSTDRGGQETQYF. CDR3 nucleotide sequence: TGTGCCAGCAGTACCGACAGGGGTGGCCAAGAGACCCAGTACTTC.

This clone was counted once. The chain couples TRBV7-9 to TRBJ2-1; 11 nucleotides align to TRBD2. CDR1 and CDR2 from the germline V gene are SEHNR and FQNEAQ (reference sequence). This CDR3 spans 15 amino acids. J lost 5 bases, V lost 5 bases, and 5 bases had no gene match. The CDR3 spells CASSPTSGSNNEQFF. CDR3 nucleotide sequence: TGTGCCAGCAGCCCCACTAGCGGGAGCAACAATGAGCAGTTCTTC.

The V gene is TRBV5-6, the J gene TRBJ2-3; D unresolved. The CDR3 sequence is 14 residues long. Per the germline V gene, CDR1 is SGHDT and CDR2 is YYEEEE. Trimming stripped 4 bases from V and 4 bases from J, with 13 bases between. The CDR3 region has the DNA TGTGCCAGCAGCCCGCCGGAGACTCCAGATACGCAGTATTTT. It is translated as CASSPPETPDTQYF.

The chain combines TRBV30 with TRBJ1-1; no clear D gene. Germline CDR1 GTSNPN, CDR2 SVGIG (reference sequence). Between the trimmed V and J ends, which lost 4 bases and 3 bases, there was a span of 27 bases. This CDR3 is 18 amino acids long. CDR3 bases: TGTGCCTGGATCCCCCCAGGAGGAGGGATGACCTTTGACACTGAAGCTTTCTTT. Translated: CAWIPPGGGMTFDTEAFF.